This T cell receptor beta chain was captured by sequencing in a study of Ad26.COV2.S vaccination and SARS-CoV-2 variants. Study in general: In the COV1001 trial, the donor was in the Ad26.COV2.S arm.

As regards this clone: What it binds is not known.

Libraries were prepared by immunoSEQ multiplex PCR; TCRdb keeps only in-frame clonotypes and omits some of them. Among some 500,000 clones listed, 85% to 90% were seen once. Germline V lookup: CDR1 SGHDT, CDR2 YYEEEE. V trimming: 4 bases; J trimming: 5 bases; junction bases outside the gene matches: 12. The CDR3 length is 18 residues. Study conclusions and caveats: Ad26.COV2.S recipients had broader spike-specific TCRs (P = 0.0014).

Treatment described: over 15 received Ad26.COV2.S at low or high dose, single or two shots; 5 received placebo; per-sample allocation not given. The investigators took samples on day 63 after the first vaccine or placebo injection. Within Boston, the person who donated was an adult of 18-55 years. Material: peripheral blood, obtained in a trial of Ad26.COV2.S vaccine versus placebo. This clonotype originated in a person aged 18-65 years who received the Ad26.COV2.S COVID-19 vaccine or a placebo. The rearrangement links TRBV5-6 to TRBJ2-2, with 12 bases lining up with TRBD2. As DNA, the CDR3 is TGTGCCAGCAGCATAGGGACTAGCGGGCCCGTAGGGACCGGGGAGCTGTTTTTT. It is translated as CASSIGTSGPVGTGELFF.